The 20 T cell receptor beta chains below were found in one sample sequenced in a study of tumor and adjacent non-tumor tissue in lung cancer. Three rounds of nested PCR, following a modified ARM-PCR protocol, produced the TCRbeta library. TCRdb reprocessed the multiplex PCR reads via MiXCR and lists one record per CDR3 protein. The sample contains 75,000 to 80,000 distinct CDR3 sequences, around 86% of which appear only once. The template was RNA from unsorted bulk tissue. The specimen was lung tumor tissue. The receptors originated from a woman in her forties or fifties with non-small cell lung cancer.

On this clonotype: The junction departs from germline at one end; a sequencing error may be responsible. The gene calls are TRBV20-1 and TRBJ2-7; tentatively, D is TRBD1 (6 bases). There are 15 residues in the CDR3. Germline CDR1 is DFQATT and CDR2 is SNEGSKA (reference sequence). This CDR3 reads CSAPSPGMGAHEHYF. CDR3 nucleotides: TGCAGTGCTCCGAGCCCGGGGATGGGGGCCCACGAGCATTATTTC.

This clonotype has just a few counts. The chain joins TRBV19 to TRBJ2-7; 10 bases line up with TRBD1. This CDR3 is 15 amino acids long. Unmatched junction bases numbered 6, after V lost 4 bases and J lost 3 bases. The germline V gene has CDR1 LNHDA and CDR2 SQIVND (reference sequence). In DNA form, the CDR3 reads TGTGCCAGTAGTACAACCGGGACAGGGGTCTACGAGCAGTACTTC. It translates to CASSTTGTGVYEQYF. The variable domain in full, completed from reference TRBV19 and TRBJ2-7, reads DGGITQSPKYLFRKEGQNVTLSCEQNLNHDAMYWYRQDPGQGLRLIYYSQIVNDFQKGDIAEGYSVSREKKESFPLTVTSAQKNPTAFYLCASSTTGTGVYEQYFGPGTRLTVT.

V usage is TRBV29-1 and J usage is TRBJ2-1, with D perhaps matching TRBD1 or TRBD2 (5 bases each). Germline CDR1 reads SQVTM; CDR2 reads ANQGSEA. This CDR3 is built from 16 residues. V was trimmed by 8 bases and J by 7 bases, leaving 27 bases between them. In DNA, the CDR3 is TGCAGCTCTAGTGCCGGGAAGGATAGGGGAAATAATGAGCAGTTCTTC. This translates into CSSSAGKDRGNNEQFF.

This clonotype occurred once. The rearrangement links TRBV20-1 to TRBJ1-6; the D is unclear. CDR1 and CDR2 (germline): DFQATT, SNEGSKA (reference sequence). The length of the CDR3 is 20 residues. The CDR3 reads CSARWIGVVSRAEHGSPLHF. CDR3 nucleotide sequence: TGCAGCGCTCGATGGATTGGGGTCGTGTCTCGGGCGGAGCATGGATCACCCCTCCACTTT.

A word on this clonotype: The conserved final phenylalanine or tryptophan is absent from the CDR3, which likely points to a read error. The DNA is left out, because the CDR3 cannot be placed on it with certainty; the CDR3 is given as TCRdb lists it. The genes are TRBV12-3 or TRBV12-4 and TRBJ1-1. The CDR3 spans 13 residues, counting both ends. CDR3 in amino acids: CASSPMGNTETFI.

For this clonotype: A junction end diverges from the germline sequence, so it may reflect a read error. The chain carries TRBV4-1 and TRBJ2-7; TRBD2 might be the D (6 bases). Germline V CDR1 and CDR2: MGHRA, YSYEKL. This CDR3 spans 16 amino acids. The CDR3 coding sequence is TGCGCCAGCAGCCAAGACGGCGGGAACATTGTGGGCGAGCATTACTTC. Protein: CASSQDGGNIVGEHYF.

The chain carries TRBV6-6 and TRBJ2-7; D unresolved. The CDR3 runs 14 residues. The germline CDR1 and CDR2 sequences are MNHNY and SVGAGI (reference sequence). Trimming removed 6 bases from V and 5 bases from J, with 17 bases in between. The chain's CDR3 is CASRAPRTSNEQYF. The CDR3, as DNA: TGTGCCAGCAGAGCCCCCAGGACGAGCAACGAGCAGTACTTC.

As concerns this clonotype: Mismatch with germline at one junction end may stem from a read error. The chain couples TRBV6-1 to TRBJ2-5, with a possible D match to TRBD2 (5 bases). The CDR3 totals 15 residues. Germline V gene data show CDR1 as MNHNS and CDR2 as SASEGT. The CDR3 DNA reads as TGTGCCGGCAGCGGAATAGCTTCTCTCCAAGAGACCCAGTACTTC. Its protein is CAGSGIASLQETQYF.

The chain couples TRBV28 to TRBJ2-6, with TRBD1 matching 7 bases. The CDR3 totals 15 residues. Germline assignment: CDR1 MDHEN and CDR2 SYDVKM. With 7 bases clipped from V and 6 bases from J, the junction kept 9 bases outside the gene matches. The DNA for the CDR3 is TGTGCCAGCACGACAACAGGGGCTGAGGCCAACGTCCTGACTTTC. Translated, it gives CASTTTGAEANVLTF.

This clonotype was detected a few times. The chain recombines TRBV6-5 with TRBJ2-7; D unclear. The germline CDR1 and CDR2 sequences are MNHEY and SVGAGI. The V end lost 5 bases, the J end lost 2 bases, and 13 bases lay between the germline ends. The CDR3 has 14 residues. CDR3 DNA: TGTGCCAGCAGTGAAGATCTGGAAACCTACGAGCAGTACTTC. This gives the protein CASSEDLETYEQYF.

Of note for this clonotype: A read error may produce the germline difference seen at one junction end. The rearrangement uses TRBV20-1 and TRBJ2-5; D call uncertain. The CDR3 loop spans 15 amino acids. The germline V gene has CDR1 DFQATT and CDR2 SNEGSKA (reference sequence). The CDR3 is CSAGDFLTVQETQYF. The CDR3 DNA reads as TGCAGTGCTGGAGATTTTTTGACGGTCCAAGAGACCCAGTATTTC.

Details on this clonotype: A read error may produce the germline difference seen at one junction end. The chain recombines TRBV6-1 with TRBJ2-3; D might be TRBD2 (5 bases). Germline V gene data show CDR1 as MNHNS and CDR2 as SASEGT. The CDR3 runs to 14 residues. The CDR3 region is CPSSDVASIDTQYF. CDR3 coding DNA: TGTCCCAGCAGTGACGTAGCTAGCATAGATACGCAGTATTTT.

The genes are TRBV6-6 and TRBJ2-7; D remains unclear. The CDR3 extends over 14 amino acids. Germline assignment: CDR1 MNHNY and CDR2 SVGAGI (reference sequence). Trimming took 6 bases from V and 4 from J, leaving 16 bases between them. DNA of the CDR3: TGTGCCAGCAGCGAAAGGGATAAAAAGTACGAGCAGTACTTC. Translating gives CASSERDKKYEQYF.

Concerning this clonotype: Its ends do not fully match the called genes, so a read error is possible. The CDR3, as DNA: TGTGCCAGCAGCCAAGATCTGGAAGGCACCTATGACTACATCTTC. Translating it yields CASSQDLEGTYDYIF. The chain uses TRBV4-2 and TRBJ1-2; no reliable D call. This CDR3 spans 15 amino acids. Germline CDR1 LGHNA, CDR2 YNFKEQ.

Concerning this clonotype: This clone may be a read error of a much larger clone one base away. The CDR3 loop reads CASSLTSGGMETLYF. The DNA for the CDR3 is TGTGCCAGCAGTTTGACTAGCGGGGGGATGGAGACCCTGTACTTC. The chain recombines TRBV7-8 with TRBJ2-5; TRBD2 aligns across 13 bases. Germline V CDR1 and CDR2: SGHVS, FQNEAQ. The CDR3 loop spans 15 amino acids.

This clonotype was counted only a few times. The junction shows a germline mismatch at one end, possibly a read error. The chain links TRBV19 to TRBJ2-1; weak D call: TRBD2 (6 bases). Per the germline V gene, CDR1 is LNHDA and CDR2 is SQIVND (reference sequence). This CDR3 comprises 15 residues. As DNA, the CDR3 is TGTGCCAATAGTAGCGGTAGCGCCCGTGTTAATGAGCAGTTCTTC. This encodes CANSSGSARVNEQFF.

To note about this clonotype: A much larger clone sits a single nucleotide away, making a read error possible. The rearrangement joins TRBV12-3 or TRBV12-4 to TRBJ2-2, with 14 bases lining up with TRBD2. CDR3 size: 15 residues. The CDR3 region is CTSTGTSGSAGELFF. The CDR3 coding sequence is TGTACCAGCACCGGGACTAGCGGGAGTGCCGGGGAGCTGTTTTTT.

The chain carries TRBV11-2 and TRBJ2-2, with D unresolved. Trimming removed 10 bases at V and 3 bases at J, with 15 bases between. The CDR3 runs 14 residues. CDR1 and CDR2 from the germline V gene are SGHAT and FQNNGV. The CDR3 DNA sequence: TGTGCCAATACCAAAAACTGGGACACCGGGGAGCTGTTTTTT. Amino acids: CANTKNWDTGELFF.

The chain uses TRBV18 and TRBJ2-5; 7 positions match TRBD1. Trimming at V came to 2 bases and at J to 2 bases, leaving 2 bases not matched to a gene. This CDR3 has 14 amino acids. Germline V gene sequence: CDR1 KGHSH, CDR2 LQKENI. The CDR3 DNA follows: TGTGCCAGCTCACCAGGGACAGAACAAGAGACCCAGTACTTC. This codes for CASSPGTEQETQYF.

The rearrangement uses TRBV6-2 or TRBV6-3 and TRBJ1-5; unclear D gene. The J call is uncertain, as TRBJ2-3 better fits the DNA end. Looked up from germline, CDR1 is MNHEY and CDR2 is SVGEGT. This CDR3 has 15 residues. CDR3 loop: CASSSGPHLLQPQYF. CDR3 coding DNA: TGTGCCAGCAGTTCAGGACCTCATCTCCTTCAGCCCCAGTATTTT.